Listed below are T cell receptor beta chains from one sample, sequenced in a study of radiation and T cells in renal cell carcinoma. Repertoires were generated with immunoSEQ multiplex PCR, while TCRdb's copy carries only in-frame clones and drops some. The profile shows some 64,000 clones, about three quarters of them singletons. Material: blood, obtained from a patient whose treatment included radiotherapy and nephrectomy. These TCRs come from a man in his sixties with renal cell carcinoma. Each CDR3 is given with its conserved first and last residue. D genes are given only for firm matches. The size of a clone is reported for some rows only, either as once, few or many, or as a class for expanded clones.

CASRLPRLRADTQYF	TGTGCCAGCAGGTTACCCAGACTTCGGGCAGATACGCAGTATTTT	TRBJ2-3	TRBV6-1	.	.
CASTGQGVSQPQHF	TGTGCCAGCACGGGACAGGGGGTGAGCCAGCCCCAGCATTTT	TRBJ1-5	TRBV19	TRBD1	.
CATRAGGIYGYTF	TGTGCTACCAGGGCAGGGGGCATCTATGGCTACACCTTC	TRBJ1-2	TRBV28	TRBD1	few
CASSSSTGYNEQFF	TGTGCCAGCAGCTCATCGACAGGTTACAATGAGCAGTTCTTC	TRBJ2-1	TRBV7-3	.	.
CASSSWTGASNYGYTF	TGTGCCAGTAGTAGCTGGACAGGAGCGTCTAACTATGGCTACACCTTC	TRBJ1-2	TRBV19	TRBD1	.
CASGLGTVNEQFF	TGTGCTAGTGGGCTCGGGACAGTCAATGAGCAGTTCTTC	TRBJ2-1	TRBV12-5	TRBD1	.
CASSGGSDGTQYF	TGTGCCAGCAGTGGGGGGAGCGATGGGACCCAGTACTTC	TRBJ2-5	TRBV2	.	.
CASSLGSTGNYGYTF	TGCGCCAGCAGCTTGGGCTCTACAGGGAACTATGGCTACACCTTC	TRBJ1-2	TRBV5-1	.	.
CASGGTGTYEQYF	TGTGCCAGCGGAGGTACGGGAACCTACGAGCAGTACTTC	TRBJ2-7	TRBV14	.	.
CASSLYPDTQYF	TGTGCCAGCAGCTTATACCCAGATACGCAGTATTTT	TRBJ2-3	TRBV7-2	.	few
CASSQDQARTDTQYF	TGCGCCAGCAGCCAAGATCAAGCCCGGACAGATACGCAGTATTTT	TRBJ2-3	TRBV4-1	.	.
CASSRLQGFDTEAFF	TGTGCCAGCAGCCGTTTACAGGGTTTTGACACTGAAGCTTTCTTT	TRBJ1-1	TRBV14	.	.
CASSDRGGQYNSPLHF	TGTGCCAGCAGCGACAGAGGGGGACAGTACAATTCACCCCTCCACTTT	TRBJ1-6	TRBV9	TRBD1	few
CASSLVVGGVLDEQFF	TGTGCCAGCAGCTTAGTGGTGGGGGGGGTCTTAGATGAGCAGTTCTTC	TRBJ2-1	TRBV7-6	TRBD2	.
CASGSSGGRDTQYF	TGTGCTAGTGGTTCTTCAGGGGGGAGAGATACGCAGTATTTT	TRBJ2-3	TRBV12-5	.	.
CASRLPFRAGTGELFF	TGTGCCAGCAGATTACCATTCCGGGCGGGAACCGGGGAGCTGTTTTTT	TRBJ2-2	TRBV11-2	.	.
CASSSFSGGANYGYTF	TGTGCCAGCAGCTCTTTCAGTGGAGGGGCTAACTATGGCTACACCTTC	TRBJ1-2	TRBV7-8	.	few
CATSRGGGLSGGELFF	TGTGCCACCAGCAGAGGCGGGGGATTGTCGGGCGGGGAGCTGTTTTTT	TRBJ2-2	TRBV15	TRBD2	.
CASSFRLTSVGEQFF	TGCGCCAGCAGCTTCCGGTTGACTAGCGTGGGTGAGCAGTTCTTC	TRBJ2-1	TRBV5-1	TRBD2	.
CASSVNNGLATEAFF	TGTGCCAGCAGCGTAAACAATGGGCTGGCGACTGAAGCTTTCTTT	TRBJ1-1	TRBV9	.	.
CASSVAPTGANTEAFF	TGTGCCAGCAGCGTAGCCCCGACAGGGGCGAACACTGAAGCTTTCTTT	TRBJ1-1	TRBV9	TRBD1	.
CASSLSMSEHYGYTF	TGTGCCAGCAGTTTATCGATGAGTGAGCACTATGGCTACACCTTC	TRBJ1-2	TRBV27	.	few
CASSLAGNSYNEQFF	TGTGCCAGCAGTTTGGCGGGTAACTCCTACAATGAGCAGTTCTTC	TRBJ2-1	TRBV28	.	.
CASSLLARDTEAFF	TGTGCCAGCAGCTTATTAGCGAGGGACACTGAAGCTTTCTTT	TRBJ1-1	TRBV7-9	.	once
CASSQEVFSYEQYF	TGTGCCAGCAGCCAAGAGGTCTTCTCCTACGAGCAGTACTTC	TRBJ2-7	TRBV14	.	few
CASSLPGGRRGYTF	TGTGCCAGTAGTCTCCCCGGGGGGAGGAGGGGCTACACCTTC	TRBJ1-2	TRBV19	.	.
CAWSTPGQGNYGYTF	TGTGCCTGGAGTACCCCGGGACAGGGTAACTATGGCTACACCTTC	TRBJ1-2	TRBV30	TRBD1	.
CASAQADTQYF	TGTGCCAGCGCCCAGGCAGATACGCAGTATTTT	TRBJ2-3	TRBV6-5	.	.
CASSLLRNTEAFF	TGTGCCAGCAGCTTGCTCCGCAATACTGAAGCTTTCTTT	TRBJ1-1	TRBV5-8	.	.
CASSLDGPNTGELFF	TGTGCCAGCAGTTTGGACGGACCGAACACCGGGGAGCTGTTTTTT	TRBJ2-2	TRBV6-6	.	.
CASSSGAGRETQYF	TGTGCCAGCAGCTCGGGAGCGGGAAGAGAGACCCAGTACTTC	TRBJ2-5	TRBV7-7	TRBD2	.
CAISPTWATSNQPQHF	TGTGCCATCAGCCCCACATGGGCTACTAGCAATCAGCCCCAGCATTTT	TRBJ1-5	TRBV10-3	.	.
CASSSTGGGNYGYTF	TGTGCCAGCAGTTCTACAGGGGGAGGTAACTATGGCTACACCTTC	TRBJ1-2	TRBV2	TRBD1	.
CASSLGQWGNEKLFF	TGCGCCAGCAGCCTCGGACAGTGGGGCAATGAAAAACTGTTTTTT	TRBJ1-4	TRBV4-1	.	.
CASSLASNYGYTF	TGTGCCAGCAGTTTGGCATCTAACTATGGTTACACCTTC	TRBJ1-2	TRBV27	.	once
CASSSDSSNQPQHF	TGTGCCAGTAGTTCGGACAGTAGCAATCAGCCCCAGCATTTT	TRBJ1-5	TRBV19	.	.
CASSLLGTGDSPLHF	TGTGCCAGCAGCTTGTTGGGGACAGGGGATTCACCCCTCCACTTT	TRBJ1-6	TRBV11-2	TRBD1	.
CASSQGGSYEQYF	TGCGCCAGCAGCCAAGGGGGATCCTACGAGCAGTACTTC	TRBJ2-7	TRBV4-1	.	.
CASSITGNTEAFF	TGTGCCAGCAGCATTACAGGGAACACTGAAGCTTTCTTT	TRBJ1-1	TRBV5-4	.	few
CASRPNEGGELFF	TGTGCCAGCAGACCTAATGAGGGTGGGGAGCTGTTTTTT	TRBJ2-2	TRBV6-5	.	.
CASSNRDMAEKLFF	TGTGCCAGCAGCAACAGGGACATGGCTGAAAAACTGTTTTTT	TRBJ1-4	TRBV6-5	.	.
CASSSGPNSPLHF	TGTGCCAGCAGCTCAGGGCCAAATTCACCCCTCCACTTT	TRBJ1-6	TRBV7-3	.	.
CASSRNRGEAFF	TGTGCCAGCAGTCGGAACCGAGGGGAAGCTTTCTTT	TRBJ1-1	TRBV9	.	few
CASSIPGHSTEAFF	TGTGCCAGCTCAATTCCGGGACATAGCACTGAAGCTTTCTTT	TRBJ1-1	TRBV18	.	few